The 5 T cell receptor beta chains below come from one sample, sequenced in a study of blood T cell repertoires in COVID-19. The data were produced by immunoSEQ multiplex PCR, yet TCRdb's version contains in-frame clones alone and is incomplete. The sample lists roughly 250,000 clones, approximately 85% seen once, with 3.5% to 4.5% in the top ten. Input material: PBMCs or T cells enriched from blood (not recorded which). These receptors came from a woman aged 30 to 39 who had recovered from COVID-19.

The chain carries TRBV5-1 and TRBJ2-5; D uncertain. Trimming left V 5 bases short and J 2 bases short, with 7 bases between. The germline gives CDR1 SGHRS, CDR2 YFSETQ. The CDR3 totals 12 residues. The chain's CDR3 is CASRLEQETQYF. The CDR3 nucleotides are TGCGCCAGCAGGCTCGAGCAAGAGACCCAGTACTTC.

This clone is a singleton in its sample. The chain joins TRBV9 to TRBJ1-5; tentatively, D is TRBD1 (5 bases). The CDR3 has 14 amino acids. V lost 4 bases and J 2 bases, leaving 10 bases between the germline ends. Germline loops: CDR1 SGDLS, CDR2 YYNGEE. The CDR3 nucleotides are TGTGCCAGCAGCTATGGGGGGGGCAATCAGCCCCAGCATTTT. Its protein product is CASSYGGGNQPQHF. Drawing the rest from reference TRBV9 and TRBJ1-5, the complete variable domain is DSGVTQTPKHLITATGQRVTLRCSPRSGDLSVYWYQQSLDQGLQFLIQYYNGEERAKGNILERFSAQQFPDLHSELNLSSLELGDSALYFCASSYGGGNQPQHFGDGTRLSIL.

The chain uses TRBV11-2 and TRBJ1-4; no firm D call. This CDR3 is built from 13 residues. Trimming shortened V by 1 base and J by 10 bases, and 10 bases separated the two germline ends. Germline loops: CDR1 SGHAT, CDR2 FQNNGV. The CDR3 spells CASSLGEDGKLFF. In DNA, the CDR3 is TGTGCCAGCAGCTTAGGGGAGGATGGAAAACTGTTTTTT.

V usage is TRBV4-2 and J usage is TRBJ1-1; D perhaps matches TRBD1 (6 bases). Germline CDR1 is LGHNA and CDR2 is YNFKEQ. The CDR3 has 16 amino acids. V gave up 0 bases and J gave up 0 bases, with 11 bases separating them. CDR3 loop: CASSQDGGAMNTEAFF. CDR3 in DNA: TGTGCCAGCAGCCAAGATGGGGGGGCGATGAACACTGAAGCTTTCTTT.

This clone was seen only a few times. The chain carries TRBV30 and TRBJ1-5; D is uncertain. With 1 base removed from V and 6 bases from J, the gap between germline ends came to 10 bases. CDR1 and CDR2 from the germline V gene are GTSNPN and SVGIG (reference sequence). The CDR3 is 13 residues long. DNA of the CDR3: TGTGCCTGGAGTGACGAGTTCGGTCAGCCCCAGCATTTT. This translates into CAWSDEFGQPQHF.